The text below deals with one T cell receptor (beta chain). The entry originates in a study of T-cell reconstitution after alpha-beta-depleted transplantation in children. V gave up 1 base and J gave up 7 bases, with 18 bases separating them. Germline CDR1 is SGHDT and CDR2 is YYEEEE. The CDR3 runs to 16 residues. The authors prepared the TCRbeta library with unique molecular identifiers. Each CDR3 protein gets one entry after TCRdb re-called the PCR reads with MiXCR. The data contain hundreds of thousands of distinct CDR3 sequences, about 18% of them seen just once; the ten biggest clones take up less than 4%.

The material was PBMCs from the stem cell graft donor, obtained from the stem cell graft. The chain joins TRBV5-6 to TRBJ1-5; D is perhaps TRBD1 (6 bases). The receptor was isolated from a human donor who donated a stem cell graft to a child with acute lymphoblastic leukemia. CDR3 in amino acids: CASSLFQGSFEQPQHF. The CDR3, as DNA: TGTGCCAGCAGCTTGTTTCAGGGGTCGTTCGAGCAGCCCCAGCATTTT. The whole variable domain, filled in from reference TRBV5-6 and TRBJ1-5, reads DAGVTQSPTHLIKTRGQQVTLRCSPKSGHDTVSWYQQALGQGPQFIFQYYEEEERQRGNFPDRFSGHQFPNYSSELNVNALLLGDSALYLCASSLFQGSFEQPQHFGDGTRLSIL.